This record covers a single T cell receptor beta chain. TCRdb's table, derived via immunoSEQ multiplex PCR, lists solely in-frame clones and lacks some. Of 100,000 to 150,000 clones listed, about 94% were seen once; the top ten hold 1% to 1.5%. This record belongs to a study of cytomegalovirus exposure and HLA in healthy donors. Trimming left V 4 bases short and J 8 bases short, with 14 bases between. Looked up from germline, CDR1 is SNHLY and CDR2 is FYNNEI. CDR3 length: 13 amino acids. This chain connects TRBV2 to TRBJ1-2; D gene ambiguous. The source material was PBMCs. The origin of this receptor is a woman younger than 35 in good health and CMV-seronegative. The CDR3 is CASSVATVVGYTF. CDR3 in DNA: TGTGCCAGCAGTGTCGCCACGGTTGTAGGCTACACCTTC.